This passage covers 31 T cell receptor beta chains from one sample sequenced in a study of T cells in Graves' hyperthyroidism and ophthalmopathy (dated by TCRdb to the late 2010s). Receptors were amplified or captured by multiplex PCR. The instrument given in TCRdb is Illumina HiSeq 2000. The TCR beta CDR3 regions were amplified from the RNA transcripts. A first-round RT-PCR of the TCR CDR3 used the HTBI primer set with the Qiagen OneStep RT-PCR kit. TCRdb reran the public reads through fastp at Q25 and MiXCR, keeping productive beta chains. Under each unique CDR3 protein, matching rows form one entry showing the most common genes and DNA. The sample yields 650,000 to 850,000 distinct CDR3 sequences; around a sixth were counted once. The ten largest clones add up to 16% of the sample. Sequencing was carried out using blood. The source is a woman between 50 and 59 years old with Graves' hyperthyroidism that later progressed to Graves' ophthalmopathy.

The V gene is TRBV18, the J gene TRBJ1-2; possibly TRBD1 for D (5 bases). Trimming shortened V by 0 bases and J by 2 bases, and 16 bases separated the two germline ends. Germline-derived CDR1 and CDR2 are KGHSH and LQKENI. The CDR3 sequence is 17 residues long. The CDR3 sequence: CASSPPTGPNGNYGYTF. The DNA for the CDR3 is TGTGCCAGCTCACCACCAACAGGTCCCAACGGAAACTATGGCTACACCTTC.

The chain joins TRBV7-2 to TRBJ2-7, with 12 bases aligning to TRBD2. From germline, CDR1 is SGHTA and CDR2 FQGNSA. The J segment lost 0 bases and the V segment lost 2 bases, leaving 5 bases of the junction unmatched. The CDR3 extends over 17 amino acids. The CDR3 DNA follows: TGTGCCAGCAGCTTACAACTGGGACTAGCGGGCTCCTACGAGCAGTACTTC. Translation: CASSLQLGLAGSYEQYF.

This clonotype was detected ten times or more. The J gene is TRBJ1-5, the V gene TRBV6-1; 7 bases map to TRBD1. The CDR3 sequence is 15 residues long. Germline CDR1 MNHNS, CDR2 SASEGT. The V and J ends lost 6 bases and 4 bases, in that order; junction bases with no gene match: 9. In nucleotides, the CDR3 is TGTGCCAGCAGATTAGACAGGGCGGTTAATCAGCCCCAGCATTTT. This codes for CASRLDRAVNQPQHF.

The rearrangement links TRBV5-1 to TRBJ2-1; perhaps TRBD1 as D (6 bases). Trimming took off 6 bases at V and 1 base at J, with 14 bases between the two ends. Germline lookup yields CDR1 SGHRS and CDR2 YFSETQ. This CDR3 comprises 15 residues. The CDR3 nucleotides read TGCGCCAGCACCTCAGGGGTGGGTTCCTACAATGAGCAGTTCTTC. It yields the protein CASTSGVGSYNEQFF.

This clonotype has a handful of counts. The rearrangement links TRBV11-2 to TRBJ1-6, with D possibly TRBD1 on 5 matching bases. CDR1 SGHAT and CDR2 FQNNGV come from the germline V gene. The CDR3 consists of 15 residues. The V and J ends lost 1 base and 8 bases respectively, with 12 bases between them. Here the CDR3 reads CASSLGLARDSPLHF. As DNA, the CDR3 is TGTGCCAGCAGCTTAGGACTAGCCAGGGATTCACCCCTCCACTTT.

This clonotype was observed many times. The chain employs TRBV30 and TRBJ1-2, with 9 positions matching TRBD1. Germline lookup yields CDR1 GTSNPN and CDR2 SVGIG (reference sequence). The V gene end was trimmed by 3 bases and the J gene end by 4 bases; junction bases not matched to a gene: 3. The CDR3 runs 13 residues. For the CDR3, the DNA is TGTGCCTGGAGCCTGACAGGGGGCTATGGCTACACCTTC. Residues: CAWSLTGGYGYTF.

This clonotype appeared a few times. The chain couples TRBV15 to TRBJ1-2; tentative D call: TRBD1 (5 bases). Germline lookup yields CDR1 LNHNV and CDR2 YYDKDF (reference sequence). This CDR3 contains 13 residues. V lost 3 bases to trimming and J lost 3 bases, with 8 bases between them. CDR3 nucleotides: TGTGCCACCAGCAGGGTGACAGACTATGGCTACACCTTC. It is translated as CATSRVTDYGYTF.

This clonotype was recorded at least ten times. The rearrangement joins TRBV11-1 to TRBJ2-2; tentatively, D is TRBD1 (6 bases). The CDR3 has 13 residues. The V gene's germline CDR1 is SGHAT and CDR2 FQDESV (reference sequence). Trimming pared 5 bases from V and 5 bases from J, leaving 9 bases between. The DNA of the CDR3 is TGTGCCAGCAGCAAGGACAGAACCGGGGAGCTGTTTTTT. It translates to CASSKDRTGELFF.

The chain combines TRBV6-5 with TRBJ2-1, with D possibly TRBD2 on 5 matching bases. CDR1 MNHEY and CDR2 SVGAGI come from the germline V gene. V was pared by 2 bases and J by 1 base, with 18 bases between. This CDR3 region has 18 residues. The CDR3 nucleotides are TGTGCCAGCAGTTACCGAGCGGCGACCGATACTTCCTACAATGAGCAGTTCTTC. Residues: CASSYRAATDTSYNEQFF.

The chain uses TRBV27 and TRBJ1-2; D gene ambiguous. Trimming removed 3 bases at V and 3 bases at J, with 11 bases between. Germline V gene sequence: CDR1 MNHEY, CDR2 SMNVEV (reference sequence). This CDR3 contains 14 residues. CDR3 in DNA: TGTGCCAGCAGTTTCTTAGTCTCAGACTATGGCTACACCTTC. It encodes CASSFLVSDYGYTF.

This clonotype was counted ten times or more. This rearrangement joins TRBV27 to TRBJ2-7, with a tentative D call TRBD1 (5 bases). Germline-derived CDR1 and CDR2 are MNHEY and SMNVEV (reference sequence). Trimming took off 3 bases at V and 6 bases at J, with 12 bases between the two ends. This CDR3 is 13 amino acids long. DNA for the CDR3: TGTGCCAGCAGTTTGGCCCAGGGCGCCGAGCAGTACTTC. It specifies CASSLAQGAEQYF.

The chain is built from TRBV15 and TRBJ1-4, with D unclear. Germline CDR1 reads LNHNV; CDR2 reads YYDKDF (reference sequence). The CDR3 has 14 amino acids. V shed 4 bases and J shed 4 bases, with 10 bases lying between them. The CDR3 is CATSIYGFNEKLFF. For the CDR3, the DNA is TGTGCCACCAGCATATACGGATTTAATGAAAAACTGTTTTTT.

Of note for this clonotype: Given a much more abundant clone one base away, this may be a read error. This chain connects TRBV20-1 to TRBJ1-1, with D perhaps TRBD1 (6 bases). The CDR3 has 13 amino acids. Germline CDR1 DFQATT, CDR2 SNEGSKA (reference sequence). The CDR3: CNAERGQGTEAFF. CDR3 DNA sequence: TGCAATGCTGAACGGGGGCAAGGCACTGAAGCTTTCTTT.

This clonotype was seen more than once but under ten times. The chain employs TRBV5-1 and TRBJ2-1; maybe TRBD1 (5 bases). V lost 2 bases to trimming and J lost 10 bases, with 13 bases between them. CDR3 length: 13 amino acids. Germline V CDR1 and CDR2: SGHRS, YFSETQ. The CDR3 here is CASSFGVGQEQFF. CDR3 nucleotide sequence: TGCGCCAGCAGCTTTGGCGTGGGGCAAGAGCAGTTCTTC.

This clonotype occurred a few times. The rearrangement joins TRBV7-9 to TRBJ2-3; 7 bases agree with TRBD1. CDR1 and CDR2 (germline): SEHNR, FQNEAQ (reference sequence). The CDR3 extends over 16 amino acids. Trimming cost V 4 bases and J 3 bases; bases outside gene matches: 10. The CDR3: CASSYPTGLSTDTQYF. The CDR3 DNA sequence: TGTGCCAGCAGCTACCCGACAGGGTTGTCAACAGATACGCAGTATTTT.

This clonotype was observed many times. The chain employs TRBV6-1 and TRBJ1-1; D call uncertain. Germline assignment: CDR1 MNHNS and CDR2 SASEGT. The germline V and J ends were trimmed by 11 bases and 3 bases, with 16 bases remaining between them. The CDR3 is made up of 13 amino acids. The CDR3 here is CALPGRVHTEAFF. The CDR3 region has the DNA TGTGCCCTCCCAGGTCGGGTACACACTGAAGCTTTCTTT.

The chain carries TRBV5-1 and TRBJ2-2; 10 nucleotides line up with TRBD2. V lost 6 bases and J lost 0; bases outside the gene matches: 8. This CDR3 spans 17 amino acids. Per the germline V gene, CDR1 is SGHRS and CDR2 is YFSETQ. CDR3: CASIPTSGAPNTGELFF. The DNA of the CDR3 is TGCGCCAGCATCCCTACTAGCGGGGCACCGAACACCGGGGAGCTGTTTTTT.

There are a few counts of this clonotype. This chain joins TRBV6-2 or TRBV6-3 and TRBJ2-7, with 8 positions matching TRBD1. The germline V gene has CDR1 MNHEY and CDR2 SVGEGT. Trimming at V came to 11 bases and at J to 4 bases, leaving 10 bases not matched to a gene. The CDR3 consists of 13 residues. DNA of the CDR3: TGTGCCGGAATGGACAGGGTTGGGTACGAGCAGTACTTC. Protein: CAGMDRVGYEQYF.

The genes are TRBV7-9 and TRBJ2-2; D not certain. Deletions cut 4 bases from V and 7 bases from J, with 16 bases between. CDR3 length equals 15 residues. Germline V CDR1 and CDR2: SEHNR, FQNEAQ (reference sequence). CDR3 loop: CASSSPPSLGGELFF. In nucleotides, the CDR3 is TGTGCCAGCAGCTCACCTCCCAGCCTGGGCGGGGAGCTGTTTTTT.

About this clonotype: A much larger clone sits a single nucleotide away, making a read error possible. CDR3: CVSSPGTYTDTQYF. CDR3 DNA: TGTGTCAGCAGCCCAGGGACTTACACAGATACGCAGTATTTT. This chain joins TRBV11-2 and TRBJ2-3, with D perhaps TRBD2 (6 bases). CDR1 and CDR2 (germline): SGHAT, FQNNGV. The CDR3 contains 14 residues.

The chain employs TRBV29-1 and TRBJ2-7; D unresolved. Trimming shortened V by 2 bases and J by 3 bases, and 14 bases separated the two germline ends. This CDR3 is 14 amino acids long. Germline CDR1 reads SQVTM; CDR2 reads ANQGSEA. CDR3 sequence: CSVELAGQHYEQYF. CDR3 in DNA: TGCAGCGTTGAATTGGCAGGCCAGCACTACGAGCAGTACTTC.

The V call is TRBV9, the J call TRBJ2-2; TRBD2 is a possible D gene (5 bases). Germline V gives CDR1 SGDLS, CDR2 YYNGEE. Between the trimmed V and J ends, which lost 0 bases and 6 bases, there was a span of 6 bases. The CDR3 consists of 13 residues. The CDR3 protein is CASSVGGSGELFF. CDR3 nucleotides: TGTGCCAGCAGCGTAGGAGGGTCCGGGGAGCTGTTTTTT.

This sequence joins TRBV12-3 or TRBV12-4 and TRBJ1-4, with a tentative D call TRBD1 (6 bases). The length of the CDR3 is 14 residues. V dropped 2 bases and J dropped 8 bases, with 12 bases sitting between them. CDR3 in DNA: TGTGCCAGCAGTTTATGGGGGCAAGGGGAAAAACTGTTTTTT. Protein sequence: CASSLWGQGEKLFF.

This clonotype was found many times. CDR3 sequence (DNA): TGTGCCACCGGACTAGCGGGGACAGATACGCAGTATTTT. This sequence encodes CATGLAGTDTQYF. The V gene is TRBV10-3, the J gene TRBJ2-3; TRBD2 agrees at 12 bases. The CDR3 contains 13 residues. Losses at the gene ends were 10 bases for V and 3 bases for J; bases not matched to a gene: 2. The germline V gene has CDR1 ENHRY and CDR2 SYGVKD.

To note about this clonotype: This clone may be a read error of a much larger clone one base away. The chain links TRBV3-1 to TRBJ1-1, with D perhaps matching TRBD1 (5 bases). The CDR3 spans 15 residues. CDR1 is LGHDT, CDR2 YNNKEL, per germline (reference sequence). CDR3 bases: TGTGCCAGCAGCCAAGGGGTAGGGGCAGCCACTGGAGCTTTCTTT. It yields the protein CASSQGVGAATGAFF.

This clonotype was picked up a small number of times. The chain uses TRBV6-1 and TRBJ1-6; D is possibly TRBD1 (6 bases). CDR3 length: 16 residues. Per the germline V gene, CDR1 is MNHNS and CDR2 is SASEGT. V was cut by 8 bases and J by 0 bases, with 14 bases left in between. The CDR3 DNA sequence: TGTGCCAGCCTGAGAGGGGGAAGCTCCTATAATTCACCCCTCCACTTT. This codes for CASLRGGSSYNSPLHF.

This clonotype was counted a few times. This sequence joins TRBV27 and TRBJ1-1; D gene ambiguous. Trimming removed 2 bases from V and 0 bases from J, with 10 bases in between. Per germline, CDR1 MNHEY and CDR2 SMNVEV (reference sequence). The CDR3 spans 15 residues. CDR3 sequence (DNA): TGTGCCAGCAGTTTAAATTGGCTGTTGAACACTGAAGCTTTCTTT. Protein product: CASSLNWLLNTEAFF.

This chain joins TRBV20-1 and TRBJ2-1; TRBD2 matches 8 bases. Per germline, CDR1 DFQATT and CDR2 SNEGSKA (reference sequence). The CDR3 totals 15 residues. The V and J ends lost 5 bases and 7 bases, in that order; junction bases with no gene match: 13. The CDR3 is CSAGPTGLGGNEQFF. In DNA, the CDR3 is TGCAGTGCTGGACCTACGGGACTAGGAGGGAATGAGCAGTTCTTC.

This clonotype was counted a few times. J is TRBJ2-7 and V is TRBV5-1; TRBD2 matches 7 bases. The germline V gene has CDR1 SGHRS and CDR2 YFSETQ. The CDR3 runs 12 residues. Germline trimming cut 3 bases from V and 3 bases from J; bases unmatched to any gene: 0. CDR3 sequence (DNA): TGCGCCAGCAGCTGGGAGGGCTACGAGCAGTACTTC. Translating it yields CASSWEGYEQYF.

This clonotype was recorded many times. J is TRBJ2-3 and V is TRBV27, with 7 bases aligning to TRBD2. Germline assignment: CDR1 MNHEY and CDR2 SMNVEV (reference sequence). The V segment lost 3 bases and the J segment 2 bases; nucleotides outside the gene matches: 5. The CDR3 consists of 15 residues. CDR3 residues: CASSFGGWDTDTQYF. The CDR3 nucleotides are TGTGCCAGCAGTTTCGGGGGGTGGGACACAGATACGCAGTATTTT.

The V and J genes are TRBV28 and TRBJ2-7; TRBD1 agrees at 9 bases. The CDR3 is 14 residues long. The V and J ends lost 7 bases and 3 bases, in that order; junction bases with no gene match: 7. Germline values: CDR1 MDHEN, CDR2 SYDVKM. The CDR3 DNA sequence: TGTGCCAGCATAACAGGGGGCGAAAACTACGAGCAGTACTTC. It translates to CASITGGENYEQYF.